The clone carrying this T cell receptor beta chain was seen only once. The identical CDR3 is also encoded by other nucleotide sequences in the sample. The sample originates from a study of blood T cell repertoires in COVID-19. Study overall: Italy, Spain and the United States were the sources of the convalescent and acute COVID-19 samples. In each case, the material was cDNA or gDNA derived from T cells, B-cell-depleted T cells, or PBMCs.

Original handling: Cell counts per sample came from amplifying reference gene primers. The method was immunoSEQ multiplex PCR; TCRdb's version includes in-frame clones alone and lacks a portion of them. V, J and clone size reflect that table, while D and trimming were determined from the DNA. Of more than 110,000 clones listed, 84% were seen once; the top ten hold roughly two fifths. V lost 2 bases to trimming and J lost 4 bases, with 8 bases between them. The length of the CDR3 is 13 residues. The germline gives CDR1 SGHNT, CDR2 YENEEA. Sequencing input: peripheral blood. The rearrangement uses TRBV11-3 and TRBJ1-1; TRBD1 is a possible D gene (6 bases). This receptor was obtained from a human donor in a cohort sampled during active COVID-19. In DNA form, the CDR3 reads TGTGCCAGCAGCTTAAGAGGGGGCACTGAAGCTTTCTTT. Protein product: CASSLRGGTEAFF.